This T cell receptor beta chain was identified in a study of cytomegalovirus exposure and HLA in healthy donors. The study ran its PCR with 60 Vbeta and 13 Jbeta primers. TCRdb's copy holds only in-frame clones and misses some; the assay was immunoSEQ multiplex PCR. The sample holds roughly 60,000 clones. Sequencing was done on a sample of PBMCs. The receptor's source is a male donor in good health and CMV-seronegative.

The CDR3 loop reads CASSPGLAGGVETQYF. The CDR3 region has the DNA TGTGCCAGTAGTCCTGGACTAGCGGGAGGGGTTGAGACCCAGTACTTC. The rearrangement links TRBV19 to TRBJ2-5, with TRBD2 identical over 15 bases. Trimming at V came to 5 bases and at J to 5 bases, leaving 6 bases not matched to a gene. The CDR3 extends over 16 amino acids. CDR1 and CDR2 (germline): LNHDA, SQIVND (reference sequence).